In this sample, the clone carrying this TCR beta chain turned up once. Profiling of TCR beta VDJ combinations and CDR3 sequences used genomic DNA as template. TCRdb itself ran the reads through MiXCR, one entry per CDR3 protein. The profile shows some 290,000 distinct CDR3 sequences, about 56% of them singletons. Germline V gene sequence: CDR1 MNHNS, CDR2 SASEGT. Trimming removed 8 bases at V and 0 bases at J, with 9 bases between. CDR3 size: 13 residues. These data are taken from a study of CD8+CD57+ T cells in acquired aplastic anemia. This clonotype originated in a human donor with severe aplastic anemia or a healthy control (not recorded which). Sequenced input: sorted CD4+, CD8+, or CD8+CD57+ T cells (not recorded which) from PBMCs. This chain connects TRBV6-1 to TRBJ2-3, with D maybe TRBD2 (6 bases). Here the CDR3 reads CASLGTSTDTQYF. CDR3 sequence (DNA): TGTGCCAGCCTAGGGACTAGCACAGATACGCAGTATTTT.